A single sample is the source of the 26 T cell receptor beta chains below, sequenced in a study of blood T cells in healthy people across ages. Together with a sample-barcoded 5' primer, a J-beta primer mix was included in a second PCR lasting roughly 6 to 12 cycles. TCRdb passed the 5' RACE reads through MiXCR, listing each CDR3 protein once. The table records 1.5 million or so distinct CDR3 sequences, about 43% of them present only once. The sample comprised blood. The receptors here all came from a woman aged 18-29 years in good health.

The rearrangement uses TRBV29-1 and TRBJ1-2; maybe TRBD1 (5 bases). The CDR3 length is 14 residues. V was shortened by 3 bases and J by 0 bases, with 11 bases between the two germline ends. Germline lookup yields CDR1 SQVTM and CDR2 ANQGSEA. The CDR3 loop is CSVDSGTANYGYTF. The DNA for the CDR3 is TGCAGCGTTGACTCCGGGACGGCTAACTATGGCTACACCTTC.

This clonotype was picked up a small number of times. This chain links TRBV6-2 or TRBV6-3 with TRBJ2-7; possible D gene TRBD2, 5 bases. The CDR3 spans 14 residues. V lost 5 bases to trimming and J lost 7 bases, with 18 bases between them. Germline-derived CDR1 and CDR2 are MNHEY and SVGEGT. CDR3 in DNA: TGTGCCAGCAGTAGCGGACTCACTCGGTCGGAGCAGTACTTC. This encodes CASSSGLTRSEQYF.

J is TRBJ2-5 and V is TRBV7-7; no reliable D call. The CDR3 has 16 amino acids. Germline V CDR1 and CDR2: SSHAT, FNYEAQ (reference sequence). The V gene lost 1 base and the J gene lost 3 bases, with 15 bases spanning the gap. The CDR3 protein is CASSLGHADSKETQYF. CDR3 bases: TGTGCCAGCAGCTTAGGGCACGCCGACTCTAAAGAGACCCAGTACTTC.

This chain uses TRBV20-1 with TRBJ2-1; no reliable D call. CDR3 size: 12 residues. Trimming pared 0 bases from V and 3 bases from J, leaving 3 bases between. CDR1 and CDR2 (germline): DFQATT, SNEGSKA (reference sequence). CDR3 in amino acids: CSARDLYNEQFF. CDR3 DNA sequence: TGCAGTGCTAGAGATCTCTACAATGAGCAGTTCTTC.

The V call is TRBV10-1, the J call TRBJ2-7; 9 bases are a match to TRBD2. Germline V CDR1 and CDR2: WNHNN, SYGVQD (reference sequence). Trimming cost V 0 bases and J 3 bases; bases outside gene matches: 9. The length of the CDR3 is 17 residues. The CDR3 sequence: CASSESPGLAGNYEQYF. Here the CDR3 DNA reads TGCGCCAGCAGTGAGTCTCCCGGGCTAGCGGGAAACTACGAGCAGTACTTC.

V usage is TRBV20-1 and J usage is TRBJ2-3; 11 nucleotides line up with TRBD2. Germline loops: CDR1 DFQATT, CDR2 SNEGSKA (reference sequence). Trimming removed 4 bases from V and 1 base from J; junction bases left unmatched: 7. CDR3 length: 16 amino acids. The CDR3 region has the DNA TGCAGTGCTAAGTCGCCGGGACTAGCGGGCACAGATACGCAGTATTTT. It specifies CSAKSPGLAGTDTQYF.

The genes are TRBV2 and TRBJ1-3; D is unresolved. The germline gives CDR1 SNHLY, CDR2 FYNNEI. V lost 7 bases and J 10 bases, leaving 14 bases between the germline ends. The length of the CDR3 is 12 residues. The CDR3 here is CASTALGNTIYF. CDR3 nucleotide sequence: TGTGCCAGCACCGCCCTCGGGAATACCATATATTTT.

In regard to this clonotype: Germline is not matched at one junction end, which may reflect a read error. V gene TRBV20-1 combines with J gene TRBJ1-6; TRBD1 agrees at 11 bases. The germline V gene has CDR1 DFQATT and CDR2 SNEGSKA (reference sequence). This CDR3 contains 16 residues. The CDR3 sequence is CSASLSDRGLGSPLHF. CDR3 DNA: TGTAGTGCTTCCCTCTCGGACAGGGGGCTCGGTTCACCCCTCCACTTT.

This clonotype was counted ten times or more. The chain couples TRBV7-9 to TRBJ2-5; D remains unclear. The V gene's germline CDR1 is SEHNR and CDR2 FQNEAQ (reference sequence). CDR3 length equals 13 residues. V lost 1 base and J 4 bases, leaving 7 bases between the germline ends. CDR3 region: CASSLDRAETQYF. CDR3 nucleotide sequence: TGTGCCAGCAGCTTAGACAGAGCAGAGACCCAGTACTTC.

The sample holds a few counts of this clonotype. The chain couples TRBV12-3 or TRBV12-4 to TRBJ1-6, with TRBD1 matching over 11 bases. V gave up 4 bases and J gave up 10 bases; unmatched junction bases: 3. The CDR3 runs 14 residues. The CDR3 bases are TGTGCCAGCAGTTCCTGGACAGGGGGCTCACCCCTCCACTTT. Its translation: CASSSWTGGSPLHF.

The chain carries TRBV10-3 and TRBJ2-7; 11 positions agree with TRBD1. CDR3 length: 14 residues. Trimming at V came to 10 bases and at J to 1 base, leaving 6 bases not matched to a gene. Per the germline V gene, CDR1 is ENHRY and CDR2 is SYGVKD. The CDR3 DNA reads TGTGCCACCGGACAGGGGGCCCAATCCTACGAGCAGTACTTC. Its translation: CATGQGAQSYEQYF.

This clonotype has just a few counts. This chain uses TRBV6-2 or TRBV6-3 with TRBJ2-1; D remains ambiguous. V shed 0 bases and J shed 0 bases, with 12 bases lying between them. The CDR3 runs to 17 residues. The germline V gene encodes CDR1 MNHEY and CDR2 SVGEGT. The CDR3: CASSYSRHQSSYNEQFF. CDR3 nucleotide sequence: TGTGCCAGCAGTTACTCGAGACATCAGAGCTCCTACAATGAGCAGTTCTTC.

The CDR3 loop reads CAWSEISQPQHF. The DNA of the CDR3 is TGTGCCTGGAGTGAAATATCTCAGCCCCAGCATTTT. The rearrangement uses TRBV30 and TRBJ1-5; D call uncertain. V lost 1 base, J lost 6 bases, and 7 bases lay in between. The CDR3 is made up of 12 amino acids. CDR1 is GTSNPN, CDR2 SVGIG, per germline (reference sequence).

The CDR3 bases are TGTGCCAGCAGTCGACTAGCGGGGGGCGGAAATACGCAGTATTTT. It codes for CASSRLAGGGNTQYF. V is TRBV6-5 and J is TRBJ2-3, with 13 bases fitting TRBD2. V dropped 5 bases and J dropped 7; count of bases not matched to a gene: 6. Germline lookup yields CDR1 MNHEY and CDR2 SVGAGI. The CDR3 has 15 residues.

The chain joins TRBV28 to TRBJ2-5; 10 bases map to TRBD1. In germline, CDR1 is MDHEN, CDR2 SYDVKM. The V gene end was trimmed by 5 bases and the J gene end by 5 bases; junction bases not matched to a gene: 8. The CDR3 is made up of 15 amino acids. In DNA form, the CDR3 reads TGTGCCAGCAGTCAACCGACAGGGGGCGGGGAGACCCAGTACTTC. Amino acids: CASSQPTGGGETQYF.

This chain joins TRBV14 and TRBJ2-7; possibly TRBD1 for D (6 bases). Trimming shortened V by 1 base and J by 2 bases, and 9 bases separated the two germline ends. Germline V gives CDR1 SGHDN, CDR2 FVKESK. The CDR3 is made up of 14 amino acids. CDR3 DNA: TGTGCCAGCAGCCAAGTCTCAGGGGCCTACGAGCAGTACTTC. This sequence encodes CASSQVSGAYEQYF.

The CDR3 reads CASTTPGGRSSYEQYF. As DNA, the CDR3 is TGTGCCAGCACCACGCCGGGCGGGAGGTCCTCCTACGAGCAGTACTTC. The genes are TRBV6-5 and TRBJ2-7; 8 bases match TRBD2. The CDR3 is 16 residues long. Germline CDR1 reads MNHEY; CDR2 reads SVGAGI. J was trimmed by 0 bases and V by 7 bases; bases with no gene match: 11.

J is TRBJ1-1 and V is TRBV29-1; D ambiguous. Trimming shortened V by 7 bases and J by 3 bases, and 15 bases separated the two germline ends. The CDR3 runs to 13 residues. In germline, CDR1 is SQVTM, CDR2 ANQGSEA. The CDR3 region has the DNA TGCAGCGCTGGGCAGGTGTCATACACTGAAGCTTTCTTT. As protein: CSAGQVSYTEAFF.

The V gene is TRBV27, the J gene TRBJ2-7; weak D call: TRBD1 (5 bases). The CDR3 covers 13 residues. Germline V gene lookup returns CDR1 MNHEY and CDR2 SMNVEV (reference sequence). V gave up 8 bases and J gave up 3 bases, with 14 bases separating them. The DNA for the CDR3 is TGTGCCAGCGGAAGGGGAAGGCTCTACGAGCAGTACTTC. Residues: CASGRGRLYEQYF.

As concerns this clonotype: Sequence at one end of the junction differs from germline and may be a read error. This chain links TRBV6-2 or TRBV6-3 with TRBJ2-5; D gene uncertain. The end of the DNA fits TRBJ2-7 better, so the J call may be wrong. CDR3 length: 17 residues. Germline V gene lookup returns CDR1 MNHEY and CDR2 SVGEGT. The CDR3 spells CTSSPLGQKPGNYEQYF. CDR3 DNA: TGTACCAGCAGTCCCCTGGGCCAGAAACCTGGAAATTACGAGCAGTACTTC.

The chain combines TRBV20-1 with TRBJ2-7; 9 nucleotides line up with TRBD2. The trim removed 0 bases at V and 2 bases at J, leaving 17 bases unmatched. Germline V gene lookup returns CDR1 DFQATT and CDR2 SNEGSKA (reference sequence). There are 19 residues in the CDR3. CDR3 sequence (DNA): TGCAGTGCTAGAGATACTGGCGGGGGGGCCTTCGGTAACGCCTACGAGCAGTACTTC. It translates to CSARDTGGGAFGNAYEQYF.

This chain joins TRBV27 and TRBJ2-7; tentatively, D is TRBD1 or TRBD2 (7 bases each). CDR1 is MNHEY and CDR2 is SMNVEV in the germline V gene (reference sequence). The CDR3 is made up of 17 amino acids. Deletions cut 9 bases from V and 4 bases from J, with 28 bases between. The CDR3 nucleotides read TGTGCCAGTTGTTATGGGATGGGAGGGGGCGCCGGGTACGAGCAGTACTTC. This gives the protein CASCYGMGGGAGYEQYF.

This clonotype was seen only a few times. The chain couples TRBV4-1 to TRBJ1-5; possibly TRBD1 for D (5 bases). V gave up 4 bases and J gave up 7 bases, with 20 bases separating them. CDR3 length: 16 amino acids. The germline CDR1 and CDR2 sequences are MGHRA and YSYEKL. The CDR3 bases are TGCGCCAGCAGCCGAAATCGGGGGGAGGGTGGACAGCCCCAGCATTTT. Its translation is CASSRNRGEGGQPQHF.

This clonotype has only a few counts. The rearrangement links TRBV20-1 to TRBJ2-7, with 11 positions matching TRBD2. CDR1 and CDR2 from the germline V gene are DFQATT and SNEGSKA (reference sequence). The CDR3 contains 15 residues. The V and J ends lost 5 bases and 7 bases, in that order; junction bases with no gene match: 13. CDR3 sequence reads: CSADTTSGVNNEQYF. In nucleotides, the CDR3 is TGCAGTGCTGATACGACTAGCGGGGTGAACAATGAGCAGTACTTC.

The rearrangement joins TRBV4-1 to TRBJ2-7; maybe TRBD1 (5 bases). The V end was cut by 8 bases, the J end by 3 bases, with 11 bases between. Germline CDR1 reads MGHRA; CDR2 reads YSYEKL. The CDR3 runs to 12 residues. CDR3 DNA: TGCGCCAGCCGAAGGGGCGGCTACGAGCAGTACTTC. Protein: CASRRGGYEQYF.

In this sample, this clonotype turned up a few times. The V and J genes are TRBV15 and TRBJ1-1; D is undetermined. The V gene's germline CDR1 is LNHNV and CDR2 YYDKDF (reference sequence). The V gene lost 0 bases and the J gene lost 0 bases, with 11 bases spanning the gap. The CDR3 is 16 residues long. Here the CDR3 DNA reads TGTGCCACCAGCAGAGATTCTGCGTCAGTGAACACTGAAGCTTTCTTT. As protein: CATSRDSASVNTEAFF.